This is a list of T cell receptor beta chains from one sample in a study of post-analysis software for immune sequencing data. In TCRdb, the PCR reads were re-called with MiXCR into one record per CDR3 protein. Of roughly 200,000 distinct CDR3 sequences detected, approximately 29% appear once; the ten largest clones hold less than 4%. Sequenced material: blood. Every receptor here comes from a girl aged 2-17 years with multiple sclerosis. Each CDR3 is given with its conserved first and last residue. The D gene is left open where the match is weak. Some rows mark clone size as missing; the rest say once, few, many or name a class of expanded clone.

CSVEGRDSVNEQFF TGCAGCGTTGAGGGCCGGGACAGTGTCAATGAGCAGTTCTTC TRBD1 TRBJ2-1 TRBV29-1 many
CASSWTEGNTEAFF TGTGCCAGCAGCTGGACAGAAGGAAACACTGAAGCTTTCTTT NA TRBJ1-1 TRBV11-1 few
CASSFGLANTDTQYF TGTGCCAGCAGCTTCGGACTAGCCAACACAGATACGCAGTATTTT TRBD2 TRBJ2-3 TRBV7-2 many
CASSLRFGSGVGSNQPQHF TGTGCCAGCAGTTTACGATTTGGGTCGGGTGTGGGTAGCAATCAGCCCCAGCATTTT NA TRBJ1-5 TRBV12-3/TRBV12-4 few
CASSLPGAGGNEQFF TGCGCCAGCAGCCTTCCTGGAGCCGGGGGTAATGAGCAGTTCTTC NA TRBJ2-1 TRBV4-1 NA
CASSSGQAVNTEAFF TGTGCCAGCAGTTCCGGACAGGCCGTGAACACTGAAGCTTTCTTT TRBD1 TRBJ1-1 TRBV6-5 NA
CASRDRDSNQPQHF TGTGCCAGCCGGGACAGAGATAGCAATCAGCCCCAGCATTTT TRBD1 TRBJ1-5 TRBV6-5 NA
CSARWGAEPAEAFF TGCAGTGCTAGATGGGGGGCTGAACCCGCTGAAGCTTTCTTT NA TRBJ1-1 TRBV20-1 NA
CASLPTVSNQPQHF TGTGCCAGCCTCCCGACAGTGAGCAATCAGCCCCAGCATTTT NA TRBJ1-5 TRBV6-1 NA
CASQTLGRTDTQYF TGTGCCAGCCAGACCCTCGGACGCACAGATACGCAGTATTTT NA TRBJ2-3 TRBV9 NA
CASKTGGTDTQYF TGCGCCAGCAAGACGGGGGGCACAGATACGCAGTATTTT NA TRBJ2-3 TRBV5-1 few
CASSFGPTGELFF TGTGCCAGCAGTTTCGGGCCGACCGGGGAGCTGTTTTTT NA TRBJ2-2 TRBV28 few
CASIRKREGNEQFF TGTGCCAGCATTCGTAAGCGGGAGGGAAATGAGCAGTTCTTC TRBD2 TRBJ2-1 TRBV6-1 few
CSVERPAGILRYNEQFF TGCAGCGTTGAACGGCCTGCTGGAATTTTGAGGTACAATGAGCAGTTCTTC NA TRBJ2-1 TRBV29-1 NA
CAGHRTINEKLFF TGTGCCGGACACAGGACAATTAATGAAAAACTGTTTTTT NA TRBJ1-4 TRBV6-6 many
CASSLSPEETQYF TGCGCCAGCAGCTTGAGCCCCGAAGAGACCCAGTACTTC NA TRBJ2-5 TRBV5-1 NA
CASSQVAARGRSNQPQHF TGCGCCAGCAGCCAAGTTGCGGCCCGGGGGCGAAGCAATCAGCCCCAGCATTTT NA TRBJ1-5 TRBV4-1 few
CASSLVTGGRETQYF TGTGCCAGCAGCTTAGTTACAGGGGGCAGAGAGACCCAGTACTTC TRBD1 TRBJ2-5 TRBV11-2 many
CASSPGGRNTEAFF TGTGCCAGCAGCCCGGGGGGGAGGAACACTGAAGCTTTCTTT NA TRBJ1-1 TRBV7-8 NA
CASSSFANTGEPFF TGTGCCAGCAGCTCGTTCGCGAACACCGGGGAGCCGTTTTTT NA TRBJ2-2 TRBV7-2 NA
CASSRNRATNYGYTF TGTGCCAGCAGCCGAAACAGGGCTACTAACTATGGCTACACCTTC NA TRBJ1-2 TRBV14 NA
CASSFPSYEQYF TGTGCCAGCAGTTTCCCCTCCTACGAGCAGTACTTC NA TRBJ2-7 TRBV6-2/TRBV6-3 many
CASTIKPGAEAFF TGTGCCAGCACCATCAAACCCGGGGCTGAAGCTTTCTTT NA TRBJ1-1 TRBV28 NA
CSARGRGRGFSFF TGCAGTGCTAGAGGACGGGGCAGGGGATTTTCTTTCTTT NA TRBJ1-1 TRBV20-1 NA
CASSLAQGGETRYF TGTGCCAGCAGCTTAGCACAGGGTGGGGAGACCCGGTACTTC NA TRBJ2-5 TRBV7-9 NA
CASSGGLAGYNEQFF TGTGCCAGCAGTGGGGGACTAGCGGGATACAATGAGCAGTTCTTC TRBD2 TRBJ2-1 TRBV2 many
CASSPVITGEYYEQYF TGCGCCAGCAGCCCTGTGATTACAGGGGAGTACTACGAGCAGTACTTC TRBD1 TRBJ2-7 TRBV5-1 many
CASSTQVGLAGETQYF TGTGCCAGCAGCACCCAGGTGGGGCTAGCAGGAGAGACCCAGTACTTC NA TRBJ2-5 TRBV7-2 NA
CASSQDLVDPETNTGELFF TGCGCCAGCAGCCAAGATCTCGTCGACCCCGAAACGAACACCGGGGAGCTGTTTTTT NA TRBJ2-2 TRBV4-3 few
CASRQGLAGVEAQYF TGTGCCAGCAGACAGGGACTAGCGGGAGTAGAGGCGCAGTATTTT TRBD2 TRBJ2-3 TRBV12-3/TRBV12-4 NA
CSVAGERYTF TGCAGCGTCGCCGGGGAGCGCTACACCTTC NA TRBJ1-2 TRBV29-1 NA
CASSGSGGTDTQYF TGTGCCAGCAGCGGTAGCGGGGGCACAGATACGCAGTATTTT TRBD2 TRBJ2-3 TRBV9 NA
CASSPEGSYEQYF TGTGCCAGCTCACCGGAAGGATCCTACGAGCAGTACTTC NA TRBJ2-7 TRBV18 many
CASSLNADTQYF TGTGCCAGCAGCCTAAATGCGGATACGCAGTATTTT NA TRBJ2-3 TRBV3-1 many
CSAPPGPTSYEQYF TGCAGTGCGCCACCGGGACCGACCTCCTACGAGCAGTACTTC NA TRBJ2-7 TRBV20-1 NA
CASTTRGERTEAFF TGTGCCAGCACCACGCGGGGGGAACGCACTGAAGCTTTCTTT NA TRBJ1-1 TRBV6-6 NA
CASSENYEQYF TGCGCCAGCAGTGAAAACTACGAGCAGTACTTC NA TRBJ2-7 TRBV10-2 NA
CASSLNLDRSYEQYF TGTGCCAGCAGCTTAAACCTTGACAGGTCCTACGAGCAGTACTTC NA TRBJ2-7 TRBV7-9 many
CASSQNRGRTDTQYF TGTGCCAGCAGCCAAAACAGGGGGCGCACAGATACGCAGTATTTT TRBD1 TRBJ2-3 TRBV14 few
CASSYSSGSNQPQHF TGTGCCAGCAGTTACTCTTCCGGGTCCAATCAGCCCCAGCATTTT NA TRBJ1-5 TRBV6-2/TRBV6-3 NA
CSATKTGSRRNTVYF TGCAGTGCTACCAAGACAGGGTCTCGAAGAAACACCGTATATTTT TRBD1 TRBJ1-3 TRBV20-1 NA
CATSRDLASHEQYF TGTGCCACCAGCAGAGATCTGGCTAGCCATGAGCAGTACTTC NA TRBJ2-5 TRBV15 NA
CATSLDRGQPLTKAFF TGTGCCACCAGCTTGGACAGGGGGCAACCCCTGACTAAAGCTTTCTTT TRBD1 TRBJ1-1 TRBV15 many
CASSYSTGELFF TGTGCCAGCAGTTATTCAACCGGGGAGCTGTTTTTT NA TRBJ2-2 TRBV28 few